The sequence of this T cell receptor beta chain was determined in a study of T and B cells in COVID-19 patients. Study details: Blood was sampled from COVID-19 patients who were either actively infected or recovered. Median age was approximately 34 years in the recovered cohort and around 62 years in the active-infection cohort.

V was trimmed by 7 bases and J by 5 bases, leaving 15 bases between them. The CDR3 spans 14 residues. Germline V gene data show CDR1 as LNHDA and CDR2 as SQIVND (reference sequence). This clonotype is labeled as medium-sized. The antigen is not known. TRB was amplified from around 250-500 ng of blood genomic DNA. TRB rearrangements were amplified by multiplex PCR with BIOMED2 TRB-A/B primers. TCRdb re-analysed the multiplex PCR reads in MiXCR, keeping a single row per CDR3 protein. The sample carries about 3,200 distinct CDR3 sequences, 28% recorded once. Study observations and caveats: Clonality of TRB repertoires was high in active COVID-19; recovery brought above-healthy diversity and richness.

The clonotype was recovered from a human donor with active COVID-19. The donor label of this sample is uncertain. Sample: blood. This sequence joins TRBV19 and TRBJ1-5; D is undetermined. The CDR3 protein is CASNGGGRHQPQHF. CDR3 coding DNA: TGTGCCAGTAATGGAGGAGGGCGCCATCAGCCCCAGCATTTT.